The rows below give T cell receptor beta chains drawn from one sample of a study of shared clonotypes between healthy human individuals. Only in-frame clones appear in the TCRdb table, and some are missing; sequencing was by immunoSEQ multiplex PCR. Altogether about 730,000 clones are present, 72% being singletons, with the ten largest covering approximately 1.8%. Material: memory CD4+ T cells sorted from blood. The receptors were sampled from a woman aged 25 to 39 in good health. Both conserved end residues are part of each CDR3. The D gene is left open where the match is weak.

CDR3aa	d_gene	v_gene	j_gene
CASSDLDGGSSYNEQFF	TRBD2	TRBV25-1	TRBJ2-1
CASSLVVAADTQYF	.	TRBV5-6	TRBJ2-3
CSVRTGGNSPLHF	TRBD1	TRBV29-1	TRBJ1-6
CASSGTANYGYTF	TRBD1	TRBV18	TRBJ1-2
CASSPGLNSYEQYF	.	TRBV4-2	TRBJ2-7
CASSQDPGRLEETQYF	.	TRBV4-1	TRBJ2-5
CASSLTTTTSLYNEQFF	.	TRBV7-3	TRBJ2-1
CASRLLRGNTEAFF	.	TRBV19	TRBJ1-1
CSVGGRAYNEQFF	TRBD2	TRBV29-1	TRBJ2-1
CASSYPLGLAGDGETQYF	TRBD2	TRBV7-9	TRBJ2-5
CADPLSPKRGLRQPQHF	.	TRBV19	TRBJ1-5
CASSEVPRVYEQYF	.	TRBV6-1	TRBJ2-7
CATSVNRDPTSGREETQYF	TRBD2	TRBV15	TRBJ2-5
CASSFSSGFTNEKLFF	.	TRBV11-2	TRBJ1-4
CASSHRTGTKNIQYF	TRBD1	TRBV19	TRBJ2-4
CACKPGQTATNEKLFF	TRBD1	TRBV5-1	TRBJ1-4
CASSIVSQPQHF	.	TRBV19	TRBJ1-5
CASSLALTSTDTQYF	.	TRBV11-2	TRBJ2-3
CASSNSETGELFF	.	TRBV6-4	TRBJ2-2
CASSGLTGFYNEQFF	.	TRBV2	TRBJ2-1
CASGTSASTDTQYF	TRBD2	TRBV28	TRBJ2-3
CASSEAPNNYGYTF	.	TRBV6-1	TRBJ1-2
CASSVAAGSTDTQYF	TRBD2	TRBV6-4	TRBJ2-3
CASSIGNSGPTGELFF	.	TRBV19	TRBJ2-2
CATDKGGPYEQYF	.	TRBV6-1	TRBJ2-7
CASSPYGAGASNEQYF	TRBD2	TRBV27	TRBJ2-7
CASSTGTGGEKLFF	TRBD1	TRBV7-9	TRBJ1-4
CASSQERGVSEKLFF	.	TRBV4-1	TRBJ1-4
CASSLDALPRTGFYGYTF	.	TRBV7-2	TRBJ1-2
CASSEASSGSVDEQFF	TRBD2	TRBV2	TRBJ2-1
CASQTGYGNSPLHF	TRBD1	TRBV7-6	TRBJ1-6
CASTTGTGLVQETQYF	.	TRBV7-2	TRBJ2-5
CASSKQGGADTQYF	.	TRBV28	TRBJ2-3
CASSTLLWGAGQGKAFF	TRBD1	TRBV9	TRBJ1-1
CASSSLSSTDTQYF	.	TRBV7-2	TRBJ2-3
CASSFYLSGRGSYEQYF	TRBD2	TRBV28	TRBJ2-7
CASSPPHNEQFF	.	TRBV18	TRBJ2-1
CASSSGRAGADTQYF	TRBD2	TRBV5-1	TRBJ2-3
CASSSPRGGMTGELFF	.	TRBV27	TRBJ2-2
CASSMGGAETQYF	TRBD2	TRBV5-6	TRBJ2-5
CASSLAEWEGEQYF	TRBD2	TRBV5-1	TRBJ2-7
CASSAGVESTEAFF	.	TRBV6-1	TRBJ1-1
CASSSARAGNEKLFF	.	TRBV7-9	TRBJ1-4
CASSQDRFNYGYTF	.	TRBV4-1	TRBJ1-2
CASSADRQSNQPQHF	TRBD1	TRBV11-2	TRBJ1-5
CASSYGGGGKSGELFF	.	TRBV6-6	TRBJ2-2
CASSLGLGLTGELFF	.	TRBV7-2	TRBJ2-2
CASSYGVVGTEAFF	.	TRBV6-6	TRBJ1-1
CASSIQGFDTQYF	.	TRBV11-2	TRBJ2-3
CASSTGTESLEQYF	TRBD1	TRBV5-1	TRBJ2-7
CASSPQTGIGAFF	TRBD1	TRBV7-9	TRBJ1-1
CASSVGTSGHGTDTQYF	TRBD2	TRBV7-9	TRBJ2-3